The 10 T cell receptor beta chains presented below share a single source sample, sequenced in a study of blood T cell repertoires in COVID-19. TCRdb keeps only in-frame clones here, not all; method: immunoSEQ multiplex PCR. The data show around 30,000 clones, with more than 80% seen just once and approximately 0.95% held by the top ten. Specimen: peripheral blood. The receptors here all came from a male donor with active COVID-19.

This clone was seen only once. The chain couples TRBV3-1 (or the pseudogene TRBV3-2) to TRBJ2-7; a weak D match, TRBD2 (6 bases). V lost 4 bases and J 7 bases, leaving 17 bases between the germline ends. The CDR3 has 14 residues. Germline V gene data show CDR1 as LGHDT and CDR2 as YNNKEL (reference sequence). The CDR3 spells CASSRGTTSREQYF. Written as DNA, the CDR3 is TGTGCCAGCAGCCGCGGGACCACATCCCGAGAGCAGTACTTC.

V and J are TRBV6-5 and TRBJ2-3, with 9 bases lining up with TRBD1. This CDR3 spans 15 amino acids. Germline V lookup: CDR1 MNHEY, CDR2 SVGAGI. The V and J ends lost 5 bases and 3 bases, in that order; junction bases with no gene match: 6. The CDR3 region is CASSTGQGRTDTQYF. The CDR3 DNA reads TGTGCCAGCAGTACGGGACAGGGAAGGACAGATACGCAGTATTTT.

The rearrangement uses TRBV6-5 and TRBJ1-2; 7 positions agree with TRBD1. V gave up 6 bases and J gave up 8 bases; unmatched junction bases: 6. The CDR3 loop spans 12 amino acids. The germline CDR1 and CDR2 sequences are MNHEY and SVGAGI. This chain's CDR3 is CASRYRGQGYTF. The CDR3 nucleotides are TGTGCCAGCAGGTACAGGGGCCAAGGCTACACCTTC.

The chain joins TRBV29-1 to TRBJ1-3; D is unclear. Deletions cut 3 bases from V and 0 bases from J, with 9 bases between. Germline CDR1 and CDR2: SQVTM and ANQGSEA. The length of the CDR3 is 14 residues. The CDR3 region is CSVEYPDSGNTIYF. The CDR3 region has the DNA TGCAGCGTTGAGTACCCAGACTCTGGAAACACCATATATTTT.

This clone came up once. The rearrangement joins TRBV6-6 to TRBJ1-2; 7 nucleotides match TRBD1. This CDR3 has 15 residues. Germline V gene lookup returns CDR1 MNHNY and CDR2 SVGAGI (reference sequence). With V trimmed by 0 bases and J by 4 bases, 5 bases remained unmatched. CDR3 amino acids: CASSYSPGGTYGYTF. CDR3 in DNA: TGTGCCAGCAGTTACTCACCAGGGGGTACCTATGGCTACACCTTC.

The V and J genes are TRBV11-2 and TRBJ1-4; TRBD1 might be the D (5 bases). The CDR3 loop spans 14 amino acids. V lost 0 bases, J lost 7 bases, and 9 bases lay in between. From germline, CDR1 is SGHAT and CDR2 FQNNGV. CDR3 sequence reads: CASSLDRVVEKLFF. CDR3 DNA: TGTGCCAGCAGCTTAGACAGGGTCGTTGAAAAACTGTTTTTT.

The CDR3 DNA follows: TGCGCCAGCAGCGCGGACAGGGGGGCCTACGAGCAGTACTTC. It translates to CASSADRGAYEQYF. The chain joins TRBV5-1 to TRBJ2-7, with TRBD1 matching over 10 bases. The ends lost 4 bases at V and 2 bases at J; junction bases unmatched: 3. Germline values: CDR1 SGHRS, CDR2 YFSETQ. The CDR3 consists of 14 residues.

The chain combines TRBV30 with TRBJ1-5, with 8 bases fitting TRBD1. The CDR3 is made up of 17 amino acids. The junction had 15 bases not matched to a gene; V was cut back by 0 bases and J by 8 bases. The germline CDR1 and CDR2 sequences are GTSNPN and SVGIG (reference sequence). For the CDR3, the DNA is TGTGCCTGGAGTGTACACCCGACAGGGGATTTGCAAAAGCCCCAGCATTTT. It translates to CAWSVHPTGDLQKPQHF.

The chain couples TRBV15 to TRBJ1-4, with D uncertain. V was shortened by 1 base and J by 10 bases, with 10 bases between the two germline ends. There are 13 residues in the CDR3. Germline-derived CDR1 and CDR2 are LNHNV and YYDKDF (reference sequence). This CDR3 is CATSRADGGKLFF. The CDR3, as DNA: TGTGCCACCAGCAGAGCCGACGGAGGAAAACTGTTTTTT.

CDR3 coding DNA: TGTGCCAGCAGCGCTACAGGGGGGACTTCCCTGAACACTGAAGCTTTCTTT. Translated, it gives CASSATGGTSLNTEAFF. This rearrangement joins TRBV9 to TRBJ1-1; TRBD1 matches 8 bases. This CDR3 region has 17 residues. Losses at the gene ends were 3 bases for V and 0 bases for J; bases not matched to a gene: 10. CDR1 and CDR2 (germline): SGDLS, YYNGEE.